The 25 T cell receptor beta chains below come from one sample, sequenced in a study of shared clonotypes between healthy human individuals. The table came from immunoSEQ multiplex PCR; TCRdb's copy has only in-frame clones and leaves some out. Among roughly 2,000,000 clones listed, around 95% were seen once. CD45RO-negative, CCR7-positively selected cells formed the naive CD8 fraction, excluding terminally differentiated effector memory CD45RA+ cells. The sequenced material came from naive CD8+ T cells from PBMCs. The receptors shown here come from a man between 18 and 29 years old in good health. Some clones in this sample may be carry-over from other donors' samples.

This chain uses TRBV4-1 with TRBJ1-1; 7 nucleotides match TRBD1. Germline V gene lookup returns CDR1 MGHRA and CDR2 YSYEKL. Germline trimming cut 6 bases from V and 3 bases from J; bases unmatched to any gene: 10. The CDR3 has 15 residues. Here the CDR3 DNA reads TGCGCCAGCAGTTTCGGGACAGAAGGGGACACTGAAGCTTTCTTT. Translated, it gives CASSFGTEGDTEAFF.

As to this clone: In the same sample, other DNA sequences code for this CDR3. The chain is built from TRBV27 and TRBJ2-2; D is ambiguous. The CDR3 runs to 13 residues. The germline V gene encodes CDR1 MNHEY and CDR2 SMNVEV (reference sequence). With 5 bases removed from V and 2 bases from J, the gap between germline ends came to 6 bases. DNA of the CDR3: TGTGCCAGCAGTCCTAGAAACACCGGGGAGCTGTTTTTT. It encodes CASSPRNTGELFF.

This chain connects TRBV7-3 to TRBJ2-1; 11 nucleotides match TRBD2. The length of the CDR3 is 16 residues. CDR1 is SGHTA and CDR2 is FQGTGA in the germline V gene. V lost 1 base, J lost 4 bases, and 3 bases stayed unmatched. This chain's CDR3 is CASSLSGTSGYNEQFF. CDR3 bases: TGTGCCAGCAGCTTAAGTGGGACTAGCGGTTACAATGAGCAGTTCTTC.

The chain links TRBV6-1 to TRBJ2-7; D gene ambiguous. The CDR3 loop spans 12 amino acids. V lost 3 bases and J 13 bases, leaving 16 bases between the germline ends. Germline V CDR1 and CDR2: MNHNS, SASEGT. The CDR3 nucleotides read TGTGCCAGCAGTGACTTTATGTACGAGTTATACTTC. It translates to CASSDFMYELYF.

This rearrangement joins TRBV7-8 to TRBJ2-3; 12 bases align to TRBD2. The V gene end was trimmed by 5 bases and the J gene end by 4 bases; junction bases not matched to a gene: 7. The germline V gene encodes CDR1 SGHVS and CDR2 FQNEAQ. This CDR3 spans 16 amino acids. The CDR3 spells CASSPTTSGSADTQYF. The CDR3, as DNA: TGTGCCAGCAGCCCAACGACTAGCGGGAGTGCAGATACGCAGTATTTT.

The chain carries TRBV27 and TRBJ1-2; TRBD1 aligns across 12 bases. The CDR3 runs to 15 residues. CDR1 MNHEY and CDR2 SMNVEV come from the germline V gene (reference sequence). V dropped 4 bases and J dropped 7; count of bases not matched to a gene: 7. The CDR3 bases are TGTGCCAGCAGTTCCCGGGACAGGGGGCCGATTGGCTACACCTTC. It is translated as CASSSRDRGPIGYTF.

This chain links TRBV7-2 with TRBJ2-7; D may correspond to TRBD1 or TRBD2 (5 bases each). Trimming took off 3 bases at V and 3 bases at J, with 12 bases between the two ends. Germline V gene lookup returns CDR1 SGHTA and CDR2 FQGNSA. This CDR3 comprises 14 residues. DNA of the CDR3: TGTGCCAGCAGCTTCCGGGAAGGGGTCTACGAGCAGTACTTC. Translated: CASSFREGVYEQYF.

This clone has only a few counts. The rearrangement links TRBV19 to TRBJ2-1; D not certain. Trimming took off 6 bases at V and 3 bases at J, with 3 bases between the two ends. Germline CDR1 reads LNHDA; CDR2 reads SQIVND (reference sequence). This CDR3 comprises 11 residues. The CDR3, as DNA: TGTGCCAGTAGCCACTACAATGAGCAGTTCTTC. It translates to CASSHYNEQFF. Full variable domain (remainder filled in from reference TRBV19 and TRBJ2-1): DGGITQSPKYLFRKEGQNVTLSCEQNLNHDAMYWYRQDPGQGLRLIYYSQIVNDFQKGDIAEGYSVSREKKESFPLTVTSAQKNPTAFYLCASSHYNEQFFGPGTRLTVL.

The chain combines TRBV5-4 with TRBJ2-3; 8 bases fit TRBD2. J was trimmed by 4 bases and V by 3 bases; bases with no gene match: 13. The CDR3 covers 17 residues. Per germline, CDR1 SGHNT and CDR2 YYREEE (reference sequence). The DNA for the CDR3 is TGTGCCAGCAGCTACAGGGAGGGACTAGGGACTCCAGATACGCAGTATTTT. The encoded protein is CASSYREGLGTPDTQYF.

J is TRBJ2-3 and V is TRBV6-1; D remains ambiguous. This CDR3 is built from 15 residues. Germline V gene lookup returns CDR1 MNHNS and CDR2 SASEGT. V lost 1 base, J lost 2 bases, and 10 bases lay in between. CDR3 sequence (DNA): TGTGCCAGCAGTGAAGGGTGGCATTTCACAGATACGCAGTATTTT. This encodes CASSEGWHFTDTQYF.

This clone was recorded a few times. The chain couples TRBV29-1 to TRBJ1-4; the D gene is possibly TRBD1 (5 bases). The V end lost 3 bases, the J end lost 7 bases, and 6 bases lay between the germline ends. CDR3 length: 11 residues. The germline CDR1 and CDR2 sequences are SQVTM and ANQGSEA. DNA of the CDR3: TGCAGCGTTGATCAGGGTGAAAAACTGTTTTTT. It yields the protein CSVDQGEKLFF.

The genes are TRBV7-9 and TRBJ2-2; D might be TRBD1 or TRBD2, each matching 5 bases. V lost 5 bases and J 3 bases, leaving 25 bases between the germline ends. The CDR3 is 19 amino acids. Germline CDR1 reads SEHNR; CDR2 reads FQNEAQ (reference sequence). The CDR3 loop reads CASSPRVGTTRRYTGELFF. The CDR3 DNA reads as TGTGCCAGCAGCCCCAGGGTCGGGACCACCCGAAGATACACCGGGGAGCTGTTTTTT.

The chain has TRBV27 and TRBJ2-1, with 7 nucleotides matching TRBD2. V was pared by 8 bases and J by 4 bases, with 8 bases of the junction left unmatched. The CDR3 loop spans 14 amino acids. The germline CDR1 and CDR2 sequences are MNHEY and SMNVEV (reference sequence). This CDR3 is CASWGGDEYNEQFF. CDR3 nucleotide sequence: TGTGCCAGCTGGGGGGGGGACGAGTACAATGAGCAGTTCTTC.

V is TRBV14 and J is TRBJ2-7; the match to TRBD2 covers 10 bases. CDR1 is SGHDN, CDR2 FVKESK, per germline. Losses at the gene ends were 4 bases for V and 3 bases for J; bases not matched to a gene: 6. CDR3 length equals 15 residues. The CDR3: CASSLGTSAYYEQYF. CDR3 bases: TGTGCCAGCAGCCTAGGGACTAGCGCTTACTACGAGCAGTACTTC. Full variable domain (remainder filled in from reference TRBV14 and TRBJ2-7): EAGVTQFPSHSVIEKGQTVTLRCDPISGHDNLYWYRRVMGKEIKFLLHFVKESKQDESGMPNNRFLAERTGGTYSTLKVQPAELEDSGVYFCASSLGTSAYYEQYFGPGTRLTVT.

V usage is TRBV19 and J usage is TRBJ2-1; perhaps TRBD2 as D (6 bases). Germline CDR1 reads LNHDA; CDR2 reads SQIVND (reference sequence). The CDR3 covers 14 residues. V was pared by 2 bases and J by 9 bases, with 14 bases between. The chain's CDR3 is CASSIWLASGEQFF. The CDR3 coding sequence is TGTGCCAGTAGTATATGGCTAGCGAGTGGTGAGCAGTTCTTC. Full variable domain (remainder filled in from reference TRBV19 and TRBJ2-1): DGGITQSPKYLFRKEGQNVTLSCEQNLNHDAMYWYRQDPGQGLRLIYYSQIVNDFQKGDIAEGYSVSREKKESFPLTVTSAQKNPTAFYLCASSIWLASGEQFFGPGTRLTVL.

The chain is built from TRBV7-9 and TRBJ2-7; 9 bases align to TRBD2. Germline lookup yields CDR1 SEHNR and CDR2 FQNEAQ (reference sequence). This CDR3 spans 16 amino acids. Trimming removed 4 bases from V and 0 bases from J; junction bases left unmatched: 7. The CDR3 reads CASSSSGTQNSYEQYF. CDR3 coding DNA: TGTGCCAGCAGCTCTAGCGGGACACAAAACTCCTACGAGCAGTACTTC. The full variable domain, in which reference TRBV7-9 and TRBJ2-7 provide the parts outside the CDR3, is DTGVSQNPRHKITKRGQNVTFRCDPISEHNRLYWYRQTLGQGPEFLTYFQNEAQLEKSRLLSDRFSAERPKGSFSTLEIQRTEQGDSAMYLCASSSSGTQNSYEQYFGPGTRLTVT.

A note on this clone: Other DNA sequences in this specimen translate into the identical CDR3. The chain employs TRBV27 and TRBJ1-2, with 9 bases fitting TRBD1. The CDR3 covers 14 residues. The V segment lost 0 bases and the J segment 7 bases; nucleotides outside the gene matches: 3. The germline gives CDR1 MNHEY, CDR2 SMNVEV (reference sequence). CDR3 nucleotide sequence: TGTGCCAGCAGTTTATCAGGGACAGGGTTTGGCTACACCTTC. Encoded protein: CASSLSGTGFGYTF.

This chain uses TRBV12-5 with TRBJ2-3; unclear D gene. This CDR3 has 14 residues. The germline V gene has CDR1 LGHNT and CDR2 FRNRAP. Trimming removed 1 base from V and 4 bases from J, with 9 bases in between. This chain's CDR3 is CASGLAFSPDTQYF. CDR3 in DNA: TGTGCTAGTGGTTTGGCCTTTTCACCAGATACGCAGTATTTT.

The sample holds a few counts of this clone. This rearrangement joins TRBV7-9 to TRBJ1-1; D possibly corresponds to TRBD1 (6 bases). Germline values: CDR1 SEHNR, CDR2 FQNEAQ (reference sequence). The CDR3 extends over 15 amino acids. V was cut by 5 bases and J by 0 bases, with 13 bases left in between. CDR3 sequence: CASSPRTEMNTEAFF. CDR3 coding DNA: TGTGCCAGCAGCCCAAGGACAGAGATGAACACTGAAGCTTTCTTT.

The chain combines TRBV6-5 with TRBJ2-1; D unresolved. The CDR3 runs to 13 residues. V was pared by 10 bases and J by 0 bases, with 10 bases between. Germline V gene data show CDR1 as MNHEY and CDR2 as SVGAGI. As DNA, the CDR3 is TGTGCCACCTGGCGGTCCTCCTACAATGAGCAGTTCTTC. Its protein product is CATWRSSYNEQFF.

Only one count was recorded for this clone. The rearrangement uses TRBV29-1 and TRBJ2-5, with D possibly TRBD2 on 5 matching bases. The CDR3 covers 13 residues. Germline V lookup: CDR1 SQVTM, CDR2 ANQGSEA. V lost 2 bases and J 0 bases, leaving 7 bases between the germline ends. As DNA, the CDR3 is TGCAGCGTTGAAAGGGAGAACCAAGAGACCCAGTACTTC. Translated: CSVERENQETQYF.

To note about this clone: The same CDR3 arises from other DNA sequences in this sample as well. The V call is TRBV9, the J call TRBJ2-7; 7 nucleotides match TRBD2. V shed 0 bases and J 0 bases; nucleotides not matched to a gene: 3. The CDR3 totals 15 residues. The germline CDR1 and CDR2 sequences are SGDLS and YYNGEE. CDR3: CASSVGGGNSYEQYF. The CDR3 bases are TGTGCCAGCAGCGTAGGGGGAGGGAACTCCTACGAGCAGTACTTC.

The V and J genes are TRBV5-1 and TRBJ2-1; 14 nucleotides agree with TRBD2. Losses at the gene ends were 3 bases for V and 10 bases for J; bases not matched to a gene: 6. This CDR3 has 15 amino acids. Per germline, CDR1 SGHRS and CDR2 YFSETQ. The DNA for the CDR3 is TGCGCCAGCAGCTCCCGACTAGCGGGAGGGGAAGAGCAGTTCTTC. Its translation is CASSSRLAGGEEQFF. Full variable domain (missing parts from reference TRBV5-1 and TRBJ2-1): KAGVTQTPRYLIKTRGQQVTLSCSPISGHRSVSWYQQTPGQGLQFLFEYFSETQRNKGNFPGRFSGRQFSNSRSEMNVSTLELGDSALYLCASSSRLAGGEEQFFGPGTRLTVL.

The chain joins TRBV11-2 to TRBJ2-7; 10 nucleotides align to TRBD2. V shed 3 bases, J shed 5 bases, and the junction held 4 bases outside the gene matches. CDR3 length: 14 amino acids. Per germline, CDR1 SGHAT and CDR2 FQNNGV. CDR3: CASSFSLAGDEQYF. In DNA, the CDR3 is TGTGCCAGCAGCTTCTCGCTAGCGGGAGACGAGCAGTACTTC.

The rearrangement links TRBV7-9 to TRBJ1-4; D might be TRBD1 (6 bases). The V and J ends lost 3 bases and 8 bases respectively, with 13 bases between them. Germline V gives CDR1 SEHNR, CDR2 FQNEAQ (reference sequence). CDR3 length: 14 residues. CDR3 nucleotides: TGTGCCAGCAGCTTGGGGGGCGTGCGGGAAAAACTGTTTTTT. Residues: CASSLGGVREKLFF.